This T cell receptor beta chain was obtained from a study of blood T cell repertoires in COVID-19. Overall study: Researchers got acute and convalescent COVID-19 samples from the United States, Italy and Spain. T cells, B-cell-depleted T cells, or PBMCs supplied cDNA or gDNA.

V shed 7 bases, J shed 5 bases, and the junction held 11 bases outside the gene matches. Germline-derived CDR1 and CDR2 are LNHDA and SQIVND (reference sequence). This CDR3 contains 15 residues. Assay used: immunoSEQ multiplex PCR; TCRdb lists only in-frame clones, some missing. The sample has about 220,000 clones, roughly 84% seen once; the top ten hold 3.6%. Sequencing used peripheral blood. The chain is built from TRBV19 and TRBJ1-1; 9 nucleotides match TRBD1. This clonotype was sampled from a woman of 80 years or more with acute or convalescent COVID-19. CDR3 DNA sequence: TGTGCCAGTAATTTGTTCGGACAGGGGAGAACTGAAGCTTTCTTT. Its translation is CASNLFGQGRTEAFF.